These T cell receptor beta chains were read from a single sample in a study of PD-L1 blockade in urothelial cancer. Using immunoSEQ multiplex PCR, the repertoire was profiled, and TCRdb retains in-frame clones only, with some absent. The sample carries 24,000 or so clones, approximately 81% recorded once. The sample here was PBMCs, taken around atezolizumab (anti-PD-L1) treatment. The receptor set was obtained from a man between 65 and 79 years old with urothelial cancer. CDR3s include the opening cysteine and the closing phenylalanine or tryptophan. A D gene is named only where the DNA matches it firmly. Only some rows state a clone size, as once, few, many or a class for expanded clones.

size,J,V,D,DNA,CDR3
-,TRBJ1-2,TRBV19,-,TGTGCCACCTACATGGACAGACAATATGGCTACACCTTC,CATYMDRQYGYTF
-,TRBJ1-5,TRBV7-2,-,TGTGCCAGCAGCTTACAACAGGGATATCAGCCCCAGCATTTT,CASSLQQGYQPQHF
-,TRBJ2-7,TRBV5-1,-,TGCGCCAGCAGCTTGTATCCTCCCTCCGAGCAGTACTTC,CASSLYPPSEQYF
-,TRBJ1-1,TRBV5-4,-,TGTGCCAGCAGCCCGGCGACAGGCCAGAACACTGAAGCTTTCTTT,CASSPATGQNTEAFF
-,TRBJ2-7,TRBV19,-,TGTGCCAGTAGACCTCGGAGCTCCTACGAGCAGTACTTC,CASRPRSSYEQYF
-,TRBJ1-3,TRBV19,TRBD1,TGTGCCAGTAGTCCGGGACAGGGAAACACCATATATTTT,CASSPGQGNTIYF
few,TRBJ1-2,TRBV9,TRBD1,TGTGCCAGCAGCCCCGGGACAGGGGGGTTCGGCTACACCTTC,CASSPGTGGFGYTF
-,TRBJ2-2,TRBV28,TRBD1,TGTGCCAGCAGTTTACCCGACAGGGCGGCCGGGGAGCTGTTTTTT,CASSLPDRAAGELFF
-,TRBJ1-5,TRBV27,TRBD1,TGTGCCAGCAGTTCGACAGGGTACGGGCAGCCCCAGCATTTT,CASSSTGYGQPQHF
-,TRBJ1-5,TRBV19,TRBD1,TGTGCCAGTAGTCCCGACAGGGTGAGCAATCAGCCCCAGCATTTT,CASSPDRVSNQPQHF
-,TRBJ2-2,TRBV4-3,TRBD2,TGCGCCAGCAGCCAAGCGAGTAGCGGGAGGTTCGGGGAGCTGTTTTTT,CASSQASSGRFGELFF
-,TRBJ2-1,TRBV19,-,TGTGCCAGTACCCTAGCGAACTCCTACAATGAGCAGTTCTTC,CASTLANSYNEQFF
-,TRBJ2-7,TRBV11-3,TRBD1,TGTGCCAGCAGCTTAAGGACAGGGGTCCCCTCAGGACACGAGCAGTACTTC,CASSLRTGVPSGHEQYF
-,TRBJ1-1,TRBV28,TRBD1,TGTGCCAGCAGTCCTATATTGGGACAGTCGAACACTGAAGCTTTCTTT,CASSPILGQSNTEAFF
-,TRBJ2-5,TRBV7-2,TRBD1,TGTGCCAGCAGCCAAAGCAGGGGGCAAGAGACCCAGTACTTC,CASSQSRGQETQYF